This T cell receptor beta chain derives from a study of T cell responses to AZD1222 COVID-19 vaccine. Study as a whole: Second doses at about 4 or about 12 weeks were pooled. Study outcomes and limitations: Spike was spanned by vaccine-associated CD4 TCRs, which were dominant at 160-218 and 743-854.

As for this clone: No antigen is known for it.

Repertoires were generated with immunoSEQ multiplex PCR, while TCRdb's copy carries only in-frame clones and drops some. The table shows some 170,000 clones, with roughly nine tenths occurring only once. The V segment lost 5 bases and the J segment 6 bases; nucleotides outside the gene matches: 4. CDR3 length: 13 amino acids. Germline V gene lookup returns CDR1 MNHEY and CDR2 SMNVEV (reference sequence). The V call is TRBV27, the J call TRBJ1-1; TRBD1 aligns across 9 bases. The clonotype comes from an adult in good health. Specimen: peripheral blood, collected on day 0 of AZD1222 vaccination. The CDR3, as DNA: TGTGCCAGCAGTGTACAGGGGGCAGCTGAAGCTTTCTTT. Translating gives CASSVQGAAEAFF.